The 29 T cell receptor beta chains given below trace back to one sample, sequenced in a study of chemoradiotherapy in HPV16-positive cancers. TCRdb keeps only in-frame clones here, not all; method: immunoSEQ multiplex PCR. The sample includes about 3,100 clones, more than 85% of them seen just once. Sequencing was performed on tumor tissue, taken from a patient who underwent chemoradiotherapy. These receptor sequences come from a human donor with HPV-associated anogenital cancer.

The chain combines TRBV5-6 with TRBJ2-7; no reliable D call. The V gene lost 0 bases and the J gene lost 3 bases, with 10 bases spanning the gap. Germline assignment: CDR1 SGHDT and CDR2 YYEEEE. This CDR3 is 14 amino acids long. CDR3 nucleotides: TGTGCCAGCAGCTTGGAAGGCAGCGACTACGAGCAGTACTTC. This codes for CASSLEGSDYEQYF.

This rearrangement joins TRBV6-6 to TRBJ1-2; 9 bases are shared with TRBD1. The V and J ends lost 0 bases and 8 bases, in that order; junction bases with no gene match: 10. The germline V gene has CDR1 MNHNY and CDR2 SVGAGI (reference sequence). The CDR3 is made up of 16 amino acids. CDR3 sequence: CASSYSAEQGARGYTF. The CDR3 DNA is TGTGCCAGCAGTTACTCAGCCGAACAGGGGGCGAGGGGCTACACCTTC.

CDR3 amino acids: CAIKGVGEKLFF. In DNA, the CDR3 is TGTGCCATCAAAGGGGTAGGGGAAAAACTGTTTTTT. The chain has TRBV10-3 and TRBJ1-4, with D possibly TRBD1 on 5 matching bases. Per the germline V gene, CDR1 is ENHRY and CDR2 is SYGVKD. The CDR3 is 12 amino acids. The germline V and J ends were trimmed by 7 bases and 8 bases, with 11 bases remaining between them.

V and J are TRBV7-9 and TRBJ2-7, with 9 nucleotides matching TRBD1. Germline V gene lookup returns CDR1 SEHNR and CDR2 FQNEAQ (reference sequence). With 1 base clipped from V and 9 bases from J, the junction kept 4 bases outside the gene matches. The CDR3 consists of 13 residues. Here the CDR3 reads CASSLGGQGRQYF. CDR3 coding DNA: TGTGCCAGCAGCTTAGGGGGACAGGGAAGGCAGTACTTC.

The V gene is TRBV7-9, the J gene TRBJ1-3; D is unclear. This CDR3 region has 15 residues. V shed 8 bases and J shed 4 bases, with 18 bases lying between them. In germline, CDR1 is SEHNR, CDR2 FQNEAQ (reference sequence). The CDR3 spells CASSGGTLVGNTIYF. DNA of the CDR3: TGTGCCAGCTCGGGCGGAACCCTTGTGGGAAACACCATATATTTT.

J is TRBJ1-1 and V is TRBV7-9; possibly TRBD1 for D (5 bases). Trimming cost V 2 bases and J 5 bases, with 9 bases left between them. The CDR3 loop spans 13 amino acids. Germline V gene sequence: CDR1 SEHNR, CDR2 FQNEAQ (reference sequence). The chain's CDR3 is CASSLMQGTEAFF. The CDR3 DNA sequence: TGTGCCAGCAGCTTAATGCAGGGAACTGAAGCTTTCTTT.

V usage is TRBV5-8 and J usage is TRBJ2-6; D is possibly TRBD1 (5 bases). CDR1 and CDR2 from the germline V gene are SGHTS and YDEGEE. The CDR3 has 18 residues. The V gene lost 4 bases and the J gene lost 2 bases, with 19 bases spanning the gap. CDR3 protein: CASSPVFTGIAGANVLTF. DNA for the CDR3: TGTGCCAGCAGCCCGGTGTTTACAGGTATAGCTGGGGCCAACGTCCTGACTTTC.

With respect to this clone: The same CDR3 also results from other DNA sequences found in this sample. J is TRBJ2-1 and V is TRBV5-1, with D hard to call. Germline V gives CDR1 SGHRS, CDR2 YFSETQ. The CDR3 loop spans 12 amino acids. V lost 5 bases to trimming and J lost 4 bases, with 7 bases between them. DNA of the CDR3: TGCGCCAGCAGTTTTAATTACAATGAGCAGTTCTTC. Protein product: CASSFNYNEQFF. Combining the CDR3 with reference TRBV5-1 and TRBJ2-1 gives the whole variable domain KAGVTQTPRYLIKTRGQQVTLSCSPISGHRSVSWYQQTPGQGLQFLFEYFSETQRNKGNFPGRFSGRQFSNSRSEMNVSTLELGDSALYLCASSFNYNEQFFGPGTRLTVL.

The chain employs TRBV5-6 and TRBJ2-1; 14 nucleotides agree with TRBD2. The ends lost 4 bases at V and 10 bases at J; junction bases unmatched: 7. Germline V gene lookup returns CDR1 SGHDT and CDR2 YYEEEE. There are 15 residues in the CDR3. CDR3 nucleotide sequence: TGTGCCAGCAGCCAGGGACTAGCGGGAGATAGGGAGCAGTTCTTC. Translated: CASSQGLAGDREQFF.

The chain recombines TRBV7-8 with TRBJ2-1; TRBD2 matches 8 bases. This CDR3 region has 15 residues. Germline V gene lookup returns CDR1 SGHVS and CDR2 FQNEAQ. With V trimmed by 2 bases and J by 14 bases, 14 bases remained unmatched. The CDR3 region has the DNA TGTGCCAGCAGCTTAAATTCCGCGGGAGGCCAGGGGAAGTTCTTC. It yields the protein CASSLNSAGGQGKFF.

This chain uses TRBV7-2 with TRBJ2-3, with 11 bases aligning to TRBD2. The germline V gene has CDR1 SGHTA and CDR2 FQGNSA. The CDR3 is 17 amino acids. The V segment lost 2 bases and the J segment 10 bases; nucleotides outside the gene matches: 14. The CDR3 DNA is TGTGCCAGCAGCTTAACCCTAGCGGGGGGTCTAAGGGGGCCGCAGTATTTT. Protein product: CASSLTLAGGLRGPQYF. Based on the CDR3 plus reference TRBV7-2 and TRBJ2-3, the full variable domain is GAGVSQSPSNKVTEKGKDVELRCDPISGHTALYWYRQSLGQGLEFLIYFQGNSAPDKSGLPSDRFSAERTGGSVSTLTIQRTQQEDSAVYLCASSLTLAGGLRGPQYFGPGTRLTVL.

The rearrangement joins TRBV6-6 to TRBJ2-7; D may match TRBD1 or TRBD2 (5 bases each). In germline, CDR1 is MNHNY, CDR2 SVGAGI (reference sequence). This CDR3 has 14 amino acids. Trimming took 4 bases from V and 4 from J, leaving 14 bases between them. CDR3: CASSSTGTAYEQYF. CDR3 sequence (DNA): TGTGCCAGCAGTTCAACCGGGACGGCGTACGAGCAGTACTTC.

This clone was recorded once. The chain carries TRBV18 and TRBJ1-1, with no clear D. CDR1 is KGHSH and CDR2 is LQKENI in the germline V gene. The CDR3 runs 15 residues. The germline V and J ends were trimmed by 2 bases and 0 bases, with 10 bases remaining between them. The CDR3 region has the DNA TGTGCCAGCTCACCAGACCAGGCGATGAACACTGAAGCTTTCTTT. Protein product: CASSPDQAMNTEAFF.

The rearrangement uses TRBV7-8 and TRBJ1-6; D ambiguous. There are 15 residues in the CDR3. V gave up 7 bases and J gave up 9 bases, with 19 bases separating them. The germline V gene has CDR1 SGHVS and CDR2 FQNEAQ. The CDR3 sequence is CASTGSLGGSSPLHF. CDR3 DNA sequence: TGTGCCAGCACGGGATCGCTGGGAGGTAGTTCACCCCTCCACTTT.

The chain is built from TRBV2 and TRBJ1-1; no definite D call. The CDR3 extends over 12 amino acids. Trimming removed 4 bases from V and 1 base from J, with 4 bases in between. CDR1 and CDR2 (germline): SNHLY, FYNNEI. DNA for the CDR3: TGTGCCAGCAGTGTGACGAACACTGAAGCTTTCTTT. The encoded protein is CASSVTNTEAFF.

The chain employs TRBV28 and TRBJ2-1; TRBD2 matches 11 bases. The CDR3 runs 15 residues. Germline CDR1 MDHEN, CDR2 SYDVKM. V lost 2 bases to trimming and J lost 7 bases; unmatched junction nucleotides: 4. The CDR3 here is CASSLVAGGLNEQFF. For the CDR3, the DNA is TGTGCCAGCAGTTTAGTAGCGGGGGGGCTAAATGAGCAGTTCTTC.

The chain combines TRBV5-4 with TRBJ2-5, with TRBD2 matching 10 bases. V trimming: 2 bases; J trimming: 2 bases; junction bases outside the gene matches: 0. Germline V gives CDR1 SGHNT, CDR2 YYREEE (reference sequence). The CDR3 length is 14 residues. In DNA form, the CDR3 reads TGTGCCAGCAGCTTAGCGGGGGGGCAAGAGACCCAGTACTTC. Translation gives CASSLAGGQETQYF.

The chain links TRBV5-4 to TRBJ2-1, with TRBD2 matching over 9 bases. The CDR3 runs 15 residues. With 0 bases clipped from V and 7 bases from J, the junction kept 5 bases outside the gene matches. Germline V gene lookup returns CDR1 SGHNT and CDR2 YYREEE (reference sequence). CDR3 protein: CASSLGLADLNEQFF. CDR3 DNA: TGTGCCAGCAGCTTGGGACTAGCGGACCTTAATGAGCAGTTCTTC. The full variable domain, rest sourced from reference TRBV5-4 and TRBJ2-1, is ETGVTQSPTHLIKTRGQQVTLRCSSQSGHNTVSWYQQALGQGPQFIFQYYREEENGRGNFPPRFSGLQFPNYSSELNVNALELDDSALYLCASSLGLADLNEQFFGPGTRLTVL.

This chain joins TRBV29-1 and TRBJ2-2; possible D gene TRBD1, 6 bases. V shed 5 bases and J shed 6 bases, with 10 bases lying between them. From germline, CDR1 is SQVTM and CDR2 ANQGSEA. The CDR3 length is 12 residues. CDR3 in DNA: TGCAGCGTTTCCAGGGGTTCCGGGGAGCTGTTTTTT. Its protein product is CSVSRGSGELFF.

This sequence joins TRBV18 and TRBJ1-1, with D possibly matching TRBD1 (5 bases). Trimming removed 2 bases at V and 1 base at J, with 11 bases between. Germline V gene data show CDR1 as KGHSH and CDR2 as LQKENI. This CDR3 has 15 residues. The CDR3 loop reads CASSPYQGSNTEAFF. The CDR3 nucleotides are TGTGCCAGCTCACCATATCAGGGATCGAACACTGAAGCTTTCTTT.

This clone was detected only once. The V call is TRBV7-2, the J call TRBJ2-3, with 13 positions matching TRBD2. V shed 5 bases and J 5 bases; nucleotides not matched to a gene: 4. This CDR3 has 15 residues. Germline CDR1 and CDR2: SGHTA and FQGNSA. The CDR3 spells CASSRTSGRGDTQYF. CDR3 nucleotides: TGTGCCAGCAGCCGGACTAGCGGGAGAGGAGATACGCAGTATTTT.

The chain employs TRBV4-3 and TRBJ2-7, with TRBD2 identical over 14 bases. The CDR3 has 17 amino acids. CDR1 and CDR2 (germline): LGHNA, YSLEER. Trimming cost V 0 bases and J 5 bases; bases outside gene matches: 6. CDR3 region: CASSQDGTSGRLDEQYV. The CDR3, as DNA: TGCGCCAGCAGCCAAGATGGGACTAGCGGGAGATTAGACGAGCAGTACGTC.

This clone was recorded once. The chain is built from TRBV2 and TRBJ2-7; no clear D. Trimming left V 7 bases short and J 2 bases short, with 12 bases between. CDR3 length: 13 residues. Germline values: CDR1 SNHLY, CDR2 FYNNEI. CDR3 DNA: TGTGCCAGCAACGTCGGTTGGACCTACGAGCAGTACTTC. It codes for CASNVGWTYEQYF.

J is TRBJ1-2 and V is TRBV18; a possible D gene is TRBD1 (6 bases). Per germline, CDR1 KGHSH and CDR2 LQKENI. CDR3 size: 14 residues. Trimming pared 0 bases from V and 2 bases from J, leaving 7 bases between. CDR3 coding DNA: TGTGCCAGCTCACCACCGGACAGAAACTATGGCTACACCTTC. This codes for CASSPPDRNYGYTF.

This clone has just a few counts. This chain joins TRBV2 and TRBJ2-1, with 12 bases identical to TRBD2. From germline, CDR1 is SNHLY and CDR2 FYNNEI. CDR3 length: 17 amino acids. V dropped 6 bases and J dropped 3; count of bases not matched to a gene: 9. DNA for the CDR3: TGTGCCAGCAGATGGTCACTAGCGGGGGGAAGCTACAATGAGCAGTTCTTC. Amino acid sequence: CASRWSLAGGSYNEQFF.

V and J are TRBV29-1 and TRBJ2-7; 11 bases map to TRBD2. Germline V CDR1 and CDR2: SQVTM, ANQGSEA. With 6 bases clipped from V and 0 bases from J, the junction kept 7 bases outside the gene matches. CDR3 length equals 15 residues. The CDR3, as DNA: TGCAGCGTGGGTAGCGGGACTAGCGGCTCCTACGAGCAGTACTTC. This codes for CSVGSGTSGSYEQYF.

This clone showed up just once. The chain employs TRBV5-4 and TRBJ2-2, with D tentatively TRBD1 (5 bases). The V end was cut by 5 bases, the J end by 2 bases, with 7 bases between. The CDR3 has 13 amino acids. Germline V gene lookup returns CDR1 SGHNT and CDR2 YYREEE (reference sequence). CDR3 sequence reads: CASRQGNTGELFF. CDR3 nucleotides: TGTGCCAGCAGGCAGGGAAACACCGGGGAGCTGTTTTTT. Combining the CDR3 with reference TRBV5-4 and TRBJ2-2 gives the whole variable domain ETGVTQSPTHLIKTRGQQVTLRCSSQSGHNTVSWYQQALGQGPQFIFQYYREEENGRGNFPPRFSGLQFPNYSSELNVNALELDDSALYLCASRQGNTGELFFGEGSRLTVL.

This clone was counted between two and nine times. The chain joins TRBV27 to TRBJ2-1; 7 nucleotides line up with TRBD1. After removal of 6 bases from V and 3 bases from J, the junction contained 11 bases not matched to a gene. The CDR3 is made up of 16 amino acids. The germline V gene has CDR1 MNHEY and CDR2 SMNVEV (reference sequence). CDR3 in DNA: TGTGCCAGCAGCCCCCTCGAGGGGGCGGGCTACAATGAGCAGTTCTTC. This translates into CASSPLEGAGYNEQFF.

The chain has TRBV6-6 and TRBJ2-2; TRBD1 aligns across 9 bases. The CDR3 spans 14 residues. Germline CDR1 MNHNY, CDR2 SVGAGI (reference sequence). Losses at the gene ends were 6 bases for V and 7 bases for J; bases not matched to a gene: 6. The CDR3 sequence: CASSLGQGNGELFF. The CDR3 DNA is TGTGCCAGCAGCCTAGGACAGGGGAACGGGGAGCTGTTTTTT.